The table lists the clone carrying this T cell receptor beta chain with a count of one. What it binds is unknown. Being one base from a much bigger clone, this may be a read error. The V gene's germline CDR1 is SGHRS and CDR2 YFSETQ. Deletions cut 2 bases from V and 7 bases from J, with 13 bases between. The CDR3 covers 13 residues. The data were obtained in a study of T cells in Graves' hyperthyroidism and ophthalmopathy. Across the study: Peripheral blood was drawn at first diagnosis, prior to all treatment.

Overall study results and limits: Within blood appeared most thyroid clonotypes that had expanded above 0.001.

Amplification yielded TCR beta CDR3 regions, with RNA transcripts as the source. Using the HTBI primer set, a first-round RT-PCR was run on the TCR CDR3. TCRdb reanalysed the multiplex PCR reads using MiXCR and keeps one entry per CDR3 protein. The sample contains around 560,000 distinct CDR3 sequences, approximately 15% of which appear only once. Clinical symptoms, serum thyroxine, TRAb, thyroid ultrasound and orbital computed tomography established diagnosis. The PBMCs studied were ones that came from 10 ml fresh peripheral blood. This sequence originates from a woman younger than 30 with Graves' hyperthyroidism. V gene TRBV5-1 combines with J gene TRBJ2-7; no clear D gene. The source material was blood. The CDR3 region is CASSLDPYTEQYF. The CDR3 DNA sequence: TGCGCCAGCAGCTTAGATCCTTACACTGAGCAGTACTTC. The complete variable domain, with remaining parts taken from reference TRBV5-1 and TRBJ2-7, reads KAGVTQTPRYLIKTRGQQVTLSCSPISGHRSVSWYQQTPGQGLQFLFEYFSETQRNKGNFPGRFSGRQFSNSRSEMNVSTLELGDSALYLCASSLDPYTEQYFGPGTRLTVT.